The next 30 T cell receptor beta chains were all read from a single sample in a study of blood T cell repertoires in COVID-19 (dated by TCRdb to 2018 to 2021). The library was obtained by the immunoSEQ multiplex PCR assay. TCRdb's version of the immuneACCESS table is confined to in-frame rearrangements and falls short of the full clone set. An unresolved V gene accounts for under half of the shortfall where checked; the remainder is of unknown origin. For this sample the table gives a few hundred thousand clones, of which roughly 85% were detected only once. Clones ranked in the top ten supply about 6.9% of the sample. Sequencing was done on a sample of PBMCs or T cells enriched from blood (not recorded which). The receptors here all came from a woman aged 45-59 years who had been exposed to COVID-19.

The CDR3 sequence: CASTRTANTGELFF. DNA for the CDR3: TGCGCCAGCACCAGGACAGCAAACACCGGGGAGCTGTTTTTT. The gene calls are TRBV4-3 and TRBJ2-2; the D gene is possibly TRBD1 (6 bases). This CDR3 spans 14 amino acids. Trimming took off 7 bases at V and 2 bases at J, with 11 bases between the two ends. CDR1 LGHNA and CDR2 YSLEER come from the germline V gene.

This chain connects TRBV3-1 (or the pseudogene TRBV3-2) to TRBJ1-2, with TRBD1 as a possible D gene (5 bases). The CDR3 totals 13 residues. Germline V gene sequence: CDR1 LGHDT, CDR2 YNNKEL (reference sequence). Trimming stripped 2 bases from V and 4 bases from J, with 8 bases between. The CDR3, as DNA: TGTGCCAGCAGCCAACAGGGTACCTATGGCTACACCTTC. It yields the protein CASSQQGTYGYTF.

As to this clone: Other DNA sequences in the same sample also yield this CDR3. V usage is TRBV6-5 and J usage is TRBJ1-1, with D hard to call. The length of the CDR3 is 13 residues. V was cut by 5 bases and J by 2 bases, with 9 bases left in between. Per germline, CDR1 MNHEY and CDR2 SVGAGI. The CDR3 DNA sequence: TGTGCCAGCAGTCTCGGGGTTAACACTGAAGCTTTCTTT. Translating it yields CASSLGVNTEAFF.

J is TRBJ1-6 and V is TRBV27, with D perhaps TRBD1 (5 bases). This CDR3 region has 13 residues. Germline V CDR1 and CDR2: MNHEY, SMNVEV (reference sequence). The ends were cut back, 4 bases at V and 6 bases at J, with 7 bases in the middle. This chain's CDR3 is CASSWGPNSPLHF. CDR3 DNA: TGTGCCAGCAGTTGGGGCCCTAATTCACCCCTCCACTTT.

In its sample, this clone was seen once. V gene TRBV9 combines with J gene TRBJ1-2, with D perhaps matching TRBD1 (5 bases). V was clipped by 4 bases and J by 4 bases, with 20 bases between them. The CDR3 consists of 16 residues. Germline CDR1 reads SGDLS; CDR2 reads YYNGEE. The CDR3 region has the DNA TGTGCCAGCAGCTCCAAAAAGGGGAATCGTGTCTATGGCTACACCTTC. Amino acids: CASSSKKGNRVYGYTF.

The chain carries TRBV11-2 and TRBJ1-1, with 7 positions matching TRBD1. CDR1 SGHAT and CDR2 FQNNGV come from the germline V gene. CDR3 length equals 15 residues. V trimming: 4 bases; J trimming: 5 bases; junction bases outside the gene matches: 10. In DNA form, the CDR3 reads TGTGCCAGCAGCTCCCGACAGGGTTTGCATACTGAAGCTTTCTTT. Encoded protein: CASSSRQGLHTEAFF.

This chain connects TRBV19 to TRBJ2-1, with 9 bases lining up with TRBD2. CDR1 is LNHDA and CDR2 is SQIVND in the germline V gene (reference sequence). V lost 7 bases and J lost 1; bases outside the gene matches: 5. The CDR3 is made up of 15 amino acids. CDR3 sequence: CASISGGSSYNEQFF. For the CDR3, the DNA is TGTGCCAGTATTAGCGGGGGTTCGTCCTACAATGAGCAGTTCTTC.

The chain combines TRBV20-1 with TRBJ1-1; D not certain. This CDR3 region has 11 residues. The V and J ends lost 1 base and 6 bases respectively, with 6 bases between them. Germline V lookup: CDR1 DFQATT, CDR2 SNEGSKA (reference sequence). Written as DNA, the CDR3 is TGCAGTGCTAGAGTCGTCCCTGAAGCTTTCTTT. Its protein is CSARVVPEAFF.

The chain uses TRBV19 and TRBJ1-6; 9 bases map to TRBD1. The germline V gene has CDR1 LNHDA and CDR2 SQIVND (reference sequence). The ends lost 7 bases at V and 7 bases at J; junction bases unmatched: 5. The CDR3 runs to 14 residues. The CDR3 loop reads CASTSDRGNSPLHF. The CDR3 nucleotides read TGTGCCAGTACCTCGGACAGGGGCAATTCACCCCTCCACTTT.

The CDR3: CASSYGLWRGGGADTQYF. The CDR3 bases are TGTGCCAGCAGTTATGGACTATGGCGGGGGGGCGGGGCAGATACGCAGTATTTT. This sequence joins TRBV27 and TRBJ2-3; TRBD2 aligns across 9 bases. V gave up 4 bases and J gave up 4 bases; unmatched junction bases: 15. The germline V gene encodes CDR1 MNHEY and CDR2 SMNVEV (reference sequence). This CDR3 is 18 amino acids long.

This rearrangement joins TRBV7-9 to TRBJ1-1; D ambiguous. This CDR3 spans 13 amino acids. V lost 5 bases to trimming and J lost 7 bases, with 14 bases between them. Germline loops: CDR1 SEHNR, CDR2 FQNEAQ (reference sequence). The CDR3, as DNA: TGTGCCAGCAGCCCAGTGGGCTTGAGTGAAGCTTTCTTT. Its translation is CASSPVGLSEAFF.

This clone was observed a handful of times. The V gene is TRBV12-3 or TRBV12-4, the J gene TRBJ2-4, with TRBD1 as a possible D gene (6 bases). The CDR3 runs to 11 residues. With 8 bases removed from V and 7 bases from J, the gap between germline ends came to 9 bases. The CDR3: CASAQGNIQYF. In DNA form, the CDR3 reads TGTGCCAGCGCCCAGGGGAACATTCAGTACTTC.

This clone has ten or more counts. V is TRBV6-4 and J is TRBJ2-1; the match to TRBD2 covers 10 bases. CDR3 length equals 15 residues. The V gene's germline CDR1 is MRHNA and CDR2 SNTAGT. Trimming cost V 3 bases and J 1 base; bases outside gene matches: 0. The CDR3 coding sequence is TGTGCCAGCAGTGAGACTAGCGGGTCCTACAATGAGCAGTTCTTC. Encoded protein: CASSETSGSYNEQFF.

This clone came up a few times. The chain employs TRBV5-1 and TRBJ2-2, with TRBD1 matching over 10 bases. The CDR3 runs 15 residues. V was pared by 5 bases and J by 6 bases, with 7 bases of the junction left unmatched. CDR1 SGHRS and CDR2 YFSETQ come from the germline V gene. CDR3 sequence reads: CASRPWTGGAGELFF. For the CDR3, the DNA is TGCGCCAGCAGACCTTGGACAGGGGGAGCCGGGGAGCTGTTTTTT.

V gene TRBV7-9 combines with J gene TRBJ2-7, with D perhaps matching TRBD2 (6 bases). CDR1 is SEHNR, CDR2 FQNEAQ, per germline (reference sequence). There are 14 residues in the CDR3. Trimming pared 1 base from V and 5 bases from J, leaving 12 bases between. CDR3 in DNA: TGTGCCAGCAGCTTAGATTTGGGCGGGAACGAGCAGTACTTC. This sequence encodes CASSLDLGGNEQYF.

The chain recombines TRBV21-1 with TRBJ2-2; TRBD1, the D gene given by the table, was not confirmed from the DNA. TRBV21-1 is reported as a pseudogene. This CDR3 contains 15 residues. The CDR3 DNA reads as TGTGCCAGCAGCAGAAGGGACAGGGAGGACGGGGAGCTGTTTTTT. Amino acid sequence: CASSRRDREDGELFF.

The J gene is TRBJ1-1, the V gene TRBV2; 9 bases agree with TRBD1. The CDR3 covers 16 residues. CDR1 and CDR2 (germline): SNHLY, FYNNEI. Trimming removed 4 bases from V and 4 bases from J; junction bases left unmatched: 10. CDR3 nucleotide sequence: TGTGCCAGCAGTGCCCCCCGGACAGGGGTTAGCACTGAAGCTTTCTTT. The encoded protein is CASSAPRTGVSTEAFF.

This chain links TRBV10-1 with TRBJ2-1, with a tentative D call TRBD2 (7 bases). Germline lookup yields CDR1 WNHNN and CDR2 SYGVQD (reference sequence). V lost 5 bases and J 5 bases, leaving 13 bases between the germline ends. This CDR3 spans 14 amino acids. The DNA for the CDR3 is TGCGCCAGCAGTAGGGGGGGGGTCCACAATGAGCAGTTCTTC. It codes for CASSRGGVHNEQFF.

CDR3 nucleotide sequence: TGTGCCAGCAGTCTACAGGGGATTACCTATGGCTACACCTTC. This codes for CASSLQGITYGYTF. V gene TRBV7-9 combines with J gene TRBJ1-2; TRBD1 matches at 7 bases. The V gene end was trimmed by 6 bases and the J gene end by 4 bases; junction bases not matched to a gene: 8. Germline CDR1 and CDR2: SEHNR and FQNEAQ (reference sequence). The CDR3 consists of 14 residues.

V usage is TRBV6-6 and J usage is TRBJ2-4, with 8 bases matching TRBD2. Unmatched junction bases numbered 4, after V lost 4 bases and J lost 8 bases. The germline CDR1 and CDR2 sequences are MNHNY and SVGAGI (reference sequence). CDR3 length equals 13 residues. CDR3 bases: TGTGCCAGCAGTTTTCGGCGGGAGGACATTCAGTACTTC. Its protein is CASSFRREDIQYF.

The rearrangement links TRBV13 to TRBJ2-2; D gene uncertain. The CDR3 is 14 residues long. V lost 5 bases and J 5 bases, leaving 12 bases between the germline ends. Looked up from germline, CDR1 is PRHDT and CDR2 is FYEKMQ (reference sequence). Here the CDR3 DNA reads TGTGCCAGCAGCCCCTACACAGCAACCGGGGAGCTGTTTTTT. It specifies CASSPYTATGELFF. Supplemented by reference TRBV13 and TRBJ2-2, the full variable domain reads AAGVIQSPRHLIKEKRETATLKCYPIPRHDTVYWYQQGPGQDPQFLISFYEKMQSDKGSIPDRFSAQQFSDYHSELNMSSLELGDSALYFCASSPYTATGELFFGEGSRLTVL.

The gene calls are TRBV9 and TRBJ1-6; D call uncertain. The CDR3 covers 14 residues. Germline values: CDR1 SGDLS, CDR2 YYNGEE. V lost 0 bases to trimming and J lost 5 bases, with 6 bases between them. Here the CDR3 reads CASSVGHDNSPLHF. The CDR3 coding sequence is TGTGCCAGCAGCGTAGGGCACGATAATTCACCCCTCCACTTT.

This chain joins TRBV6-5 and TRBJ1-3; D is uncertain. The CDR3 is 12 residues long. The V and J ends lost 6 bases and 5 bases respectively, with 8 bases between them. Germline CDR1 is MNHEY and CDR2 is SVGAGI. The CDR3 DNA is TGTGCCAGCAGCCTCGACAGAAACACCATATATTTT. Translating it yields CASSLDRNTIYF.

The chain employs TRBV23-1 and TRBJ1-1; D not certain. TRBV23-1 is identified as an open reading frame with a role that is uncertain. The CDR3 contains 18 residues. Trimming took off 6 bases at V and 1 base at J, with 24 bases between the two ends. The CDR3 sequence: CASRALAAEDSPNTEAFF. The DNA for the CDR3 is TGCGCCAGCAGAGCCCTCGCGGCAGAAGATAGTCCGAACACTGAAGCTTTCTTT.

The CDR3 here is CASSSPGQGAPEAFF. In DNA form, the CDR3 reads TGTGCCAGCAGCTCGCCGGGACAGGGGGCCCCTGAAGCTTTCTTT. The chain links TRBV7-9 to TRBJ1-1, with TRBD1 matching over 12 bases. The junction had 6 bases not matched to a gene; V was cut back by 4 bases and J by 6 bases. The CDR3 consists of 15 residues. Germline V gives CDR1 SEHNR, CDR2 FQNEAQ (reference sequence).

The rearrangement joins TRBV3-1 (or the pseudogene TRBV3-2) to TRBJ1-1, with a tentative D call TRBD1 (5 bases). The V gene lost 1 base and the J gene lost 4 bases, with 13 bases spanning the gap. The germline V gene encodes CDR1 LGHDT and CDR2 YNNKEL (reference sequence). The CDR3 length is 15 residues. The chain's CDR3 is CASSQGGPPSTEAFF. The CDR3 nucleotides read TGTGCCAGCAGCCAAGGGGGCCCCCCTTCCACTGAAGCTTTCTTT.

The chain is built from TRBV18 and TRBJ1-2; no clear D gene. Germline CDR1 and CDR2: KGHSH and LQKENI. This CDR3 contains 14 residues. The ends were cut back, 6 bases at V and 2 bases at J, with 13 bases in the middle. For the CDR3, the DNA is TGTGCCAGCTCTAACAGTTTAGACAACTATGGCTACACCTTC. The encoded protein is CASSNSLDNYGYTF.

This clone was recorded many times. V gene TRBV2 combines with J gene TRBJ1-6; TRBD1 agrees at 7 bases. The V segment lost 7 bases and the J segment 7 bases; nucleotides outside the gene matches: 7. Per germline, CDR1 SNHLY and CDR2 FYNNEI. This CDR3 is 14 amino acids long. CDR3 loop: CASKQDRLNSPLHF. The CDR3 DNA reads TGTGCCAGCAAGCAGGACAGGCTGAATTCACCCCTCCACTTT.

This sequence joins TRBV27 and TRBJ1-5; 8 nucleotides align to TRBD1. CDR3 length: 19 residues. Germline V gene sequence: CDR1 MNHEY, CDR2 SMNVEV (reference sequence). The J segment lost 4 bases and the V segment lost 1 base, leaving 15 bases of the junction unmatched. The CDR3 here is CASSLFPPTGEIRNQPQHF. As DNA, the CDR3 is TGTGCCAGCAGTTTATTCCCCCCGACAGGGGAAATAAGGAATCAGCCCCAGCATTTT.

This chain uses TRBV10-3 with TRBJ2-3, with 11 bases lining up with TRBD2. CDR3 length: 18 amino acids. V lost 3 bases to trimming and J lost 2 bases; unmatched junction nucleotides: 10. Per the germline V gene, CDR1 is ENHRY and CDR2 is SYGVKD. The CDR3 sequence: CAISDYKLAGVATDTQYF. CDR3 DNA sequence: TGTGCCATCAGTGACTATAAACTAGCGGGGGTTGCCACAGATACGCAGTATTTT.